This TCR beta chain was retrieved from a study of human T cells and chemical hapten exposure. MiXCR, run by TCRdb on the RACE reads, gives a single entry per CDR3 protein. The sample shows roughly 100,000 distinct CDR3 sequences, roughly a third of them seen only once. CDR1 and CDR2 (germline): MNHEY, SVGEGT. V lost 1 base to trimming and J lost 2 bases; unmatched junction nucleotides: 1. This CDR3 spans 15 amino acids. As for time point: patch test 3, about 24 weeks after DPC sensitization. Treatment here: therapeutic diphenylcyclopropenone sensitization with weekly scalp DPC. The template was total RNA from unfractionated whole blood.

This TCR was recovered from a middle-aged man with alopecia areata. Some clones in this sample may be carry-over from other donors' samples. The chain uses TRBV6-2 or TRBV6-3 and TRBJ2-4, with TRBD1 identical over 8 bases. The sample was whole blood, taken in connection with sensitization to the hapten diphenylcyclopropenone (DPC). In DNA form, the CDR3 reads TGTGCCAGCAGTTACTACAGGGGGACCAAAAACATTCAGTACTTC. It yields the protein CASSYYRGTKNIQYF.